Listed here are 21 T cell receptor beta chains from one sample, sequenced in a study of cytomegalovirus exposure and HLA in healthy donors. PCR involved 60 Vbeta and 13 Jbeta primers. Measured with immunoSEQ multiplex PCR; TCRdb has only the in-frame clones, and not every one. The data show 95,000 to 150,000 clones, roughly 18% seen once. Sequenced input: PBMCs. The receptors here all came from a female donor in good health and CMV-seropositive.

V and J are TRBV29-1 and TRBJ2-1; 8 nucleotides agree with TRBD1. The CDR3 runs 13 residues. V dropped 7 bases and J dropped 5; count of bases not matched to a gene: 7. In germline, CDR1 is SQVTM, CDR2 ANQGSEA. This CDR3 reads CSGGQGYHNEQFF. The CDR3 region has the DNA TGCAGCGGAGGACAGGGTTATCACAATGAGCAGTTCTTC.

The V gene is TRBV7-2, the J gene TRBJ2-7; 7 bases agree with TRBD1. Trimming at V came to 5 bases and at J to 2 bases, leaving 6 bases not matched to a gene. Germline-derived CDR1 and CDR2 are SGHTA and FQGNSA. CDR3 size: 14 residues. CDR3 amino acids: CASSRPGQTYEQYF. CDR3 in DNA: TGTGCCAGCAGCCGACCGGGACAGACCTACGAGCAGTACTTC.

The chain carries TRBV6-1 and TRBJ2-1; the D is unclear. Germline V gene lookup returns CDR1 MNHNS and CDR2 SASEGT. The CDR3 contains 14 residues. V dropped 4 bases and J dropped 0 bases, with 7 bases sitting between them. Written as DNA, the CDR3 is TGTGCCAGCAGTGTTTTGAGCTCCTACAATGAGCAGTTCTTC. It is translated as CASSVLSSYNEQFF.

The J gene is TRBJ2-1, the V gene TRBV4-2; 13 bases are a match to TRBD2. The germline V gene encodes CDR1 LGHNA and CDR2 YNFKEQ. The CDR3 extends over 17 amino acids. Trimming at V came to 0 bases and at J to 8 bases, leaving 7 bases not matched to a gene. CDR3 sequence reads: CASSQEPTSGGEDEQFF. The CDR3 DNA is TGTGCCAGCAGCCAAGAGCCCACTAGCGGGGGGGAGGATGAGCAGTTCTTC.

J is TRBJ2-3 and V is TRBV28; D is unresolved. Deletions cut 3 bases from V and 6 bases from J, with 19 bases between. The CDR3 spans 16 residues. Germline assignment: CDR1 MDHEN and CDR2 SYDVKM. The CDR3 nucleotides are TGTGCCAGCAGTTTCCCAACCTCTCGTATCAGTGATACGCAGTATTTT. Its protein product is CASSFPTSRISDTQYF.

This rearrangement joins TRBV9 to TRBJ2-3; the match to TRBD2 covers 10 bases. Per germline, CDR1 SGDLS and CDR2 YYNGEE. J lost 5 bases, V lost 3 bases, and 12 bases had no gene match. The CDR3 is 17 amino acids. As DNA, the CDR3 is TGTGCCAGCAGCGATAGTTTAGCGGGGGGCCGGGGAGATACGCAGTATTTT. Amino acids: CASSDSLAGGRGDTQYF.

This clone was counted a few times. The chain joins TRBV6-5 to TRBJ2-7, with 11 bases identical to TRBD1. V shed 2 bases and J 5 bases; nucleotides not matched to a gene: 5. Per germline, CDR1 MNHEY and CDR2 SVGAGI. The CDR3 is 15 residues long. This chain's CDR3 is CASSYTWTGGDEQYF. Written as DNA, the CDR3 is TGTGCCAGCAGTTACACTTGGACAGGGGGCGACGAGCAGTACTTC.

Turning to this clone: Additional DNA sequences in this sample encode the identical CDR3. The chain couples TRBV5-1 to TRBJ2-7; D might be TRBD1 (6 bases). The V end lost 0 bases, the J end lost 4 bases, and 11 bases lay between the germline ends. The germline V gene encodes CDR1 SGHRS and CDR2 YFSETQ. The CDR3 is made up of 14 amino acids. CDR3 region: CASSLDRVSYEQYF. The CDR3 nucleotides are TGCGCCAGCAGCTTGGACAGGGTTAGTTACGAGCAGTACTTC.

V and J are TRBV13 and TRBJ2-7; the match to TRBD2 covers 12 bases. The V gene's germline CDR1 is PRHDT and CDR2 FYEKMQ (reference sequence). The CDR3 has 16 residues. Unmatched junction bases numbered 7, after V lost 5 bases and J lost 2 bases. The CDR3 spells CASSLRTSGVPYEQYF. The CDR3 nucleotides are TGTGCCAGCAGCCTTCGGACTAGCGGGGTACCCTACGAGCAGTACTTC.

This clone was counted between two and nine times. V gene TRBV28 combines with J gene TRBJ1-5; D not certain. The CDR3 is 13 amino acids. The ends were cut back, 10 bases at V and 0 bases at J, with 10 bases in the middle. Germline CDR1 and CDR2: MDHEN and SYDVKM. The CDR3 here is CATDTYSNQPQHF. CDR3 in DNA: TGTGCCACCGATACATATAGCAATCAGCCCCAGCATTTT. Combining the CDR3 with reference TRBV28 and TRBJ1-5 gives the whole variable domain DVKVTQSSRYLVKRTGEKVFLECVQDMDHENMFWYRQDPGLGLRLIYFSYDVKMKEKGDIPEGYSVSREKKERFSLILESASTNQTSMYLCATDTYSNQPQHFGDGTRLSIL.

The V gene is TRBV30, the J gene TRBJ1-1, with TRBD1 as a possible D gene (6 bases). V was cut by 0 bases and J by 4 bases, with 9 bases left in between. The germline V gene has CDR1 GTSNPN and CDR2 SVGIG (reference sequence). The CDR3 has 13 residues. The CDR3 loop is CAWSVEGVTEAFF. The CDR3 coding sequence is TGTGCCTGGAGTGTAGAGGGGGTCACTGAAGCTTTCTTT.

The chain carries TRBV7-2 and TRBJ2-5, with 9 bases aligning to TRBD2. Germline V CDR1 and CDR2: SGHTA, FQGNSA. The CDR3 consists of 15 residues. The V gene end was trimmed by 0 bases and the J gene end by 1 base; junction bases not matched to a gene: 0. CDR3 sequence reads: CASSLARGGQETQYF. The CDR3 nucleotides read TGTGCCAGCAGCTTAGCGCGGGGGGGCCAAGAGACCCAGTACTTC. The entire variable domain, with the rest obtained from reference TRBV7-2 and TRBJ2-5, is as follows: GAGVSQSPSNKVTEKGKDVELRCDPISGHTALYWYRQSLGQGLEFLIYFQGNSAPDKSGLPSDRFSAERTGGSVSTLTIQRTQQEDSAVYLCASSLARGGQETQYFGPGTRLLVL.

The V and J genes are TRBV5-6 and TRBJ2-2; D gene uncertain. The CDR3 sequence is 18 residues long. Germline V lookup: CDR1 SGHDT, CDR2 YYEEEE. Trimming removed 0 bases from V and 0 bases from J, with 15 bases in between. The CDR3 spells CASSLANRHLANTGELFF. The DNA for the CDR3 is TGTGCCAGCAGCTTGGCGAACAGACATCTTGCGAACACCGGGGAGCTGTTTTTT.

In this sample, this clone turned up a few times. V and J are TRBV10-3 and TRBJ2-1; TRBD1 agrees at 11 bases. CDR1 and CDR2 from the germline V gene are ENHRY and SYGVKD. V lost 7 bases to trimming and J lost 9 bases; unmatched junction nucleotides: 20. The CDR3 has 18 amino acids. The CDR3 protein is CAIKSNYLGTGGKGEQFF. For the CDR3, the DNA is TGTGCCATCAAATCCAACTACCTCGGGACAGGGGGGAAAGGTGAGCAGTTCTTC.

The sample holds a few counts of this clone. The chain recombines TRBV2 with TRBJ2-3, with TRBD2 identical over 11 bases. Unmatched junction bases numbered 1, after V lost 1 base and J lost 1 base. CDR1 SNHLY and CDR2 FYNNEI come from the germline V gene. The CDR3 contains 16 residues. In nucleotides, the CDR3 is TGTGCCAGCAGTGAAGAACTAGCGGGAGGCACAGATACGCAGTATTTT. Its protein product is CASSEELAGGTDTQYF.

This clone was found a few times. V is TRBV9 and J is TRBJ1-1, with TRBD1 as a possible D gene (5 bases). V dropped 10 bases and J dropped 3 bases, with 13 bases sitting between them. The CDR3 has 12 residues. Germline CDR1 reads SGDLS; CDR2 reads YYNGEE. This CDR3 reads CAGGAGDTEAFF. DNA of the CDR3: TGTGCCGGGGGTGCGGGGGACACTGAAGCTTTCTTT.

CDR3 sequence (DNA): TGCGCCAGCAGCTTGGCGCTAGCGGGATATCAAGAGACCCAGTACTTC. Translating gives CASSLALAGYQETQYF. The V call is TRBV5-1, the J call TRBJ2-5, with TRBD2 matching 9 bases. The trim removed 0 bases at V and 2 bases at J, leaving 5 bases unmatched. The CDR3 extends over 16 amino acids. The germline gives CDR1 SGHRS, CDR2 YFSETQ.

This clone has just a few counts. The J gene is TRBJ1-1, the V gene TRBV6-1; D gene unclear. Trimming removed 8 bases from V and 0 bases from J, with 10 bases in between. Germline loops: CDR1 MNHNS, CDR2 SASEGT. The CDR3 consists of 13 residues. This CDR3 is CASGTVLNTEAFF. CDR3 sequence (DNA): TGTGCCAGCGGAACAGTTCTGAACACTGAAGCTTTCTTT.

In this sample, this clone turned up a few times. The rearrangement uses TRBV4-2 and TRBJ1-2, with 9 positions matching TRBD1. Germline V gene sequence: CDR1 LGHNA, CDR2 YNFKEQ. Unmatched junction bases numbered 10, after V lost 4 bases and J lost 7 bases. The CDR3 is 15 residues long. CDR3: CASSPTVQGAGGYTF. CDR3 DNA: TGTGCCAGCAGCCCGACTGTACAGGGGGCGGGTGGCTACACCTTC.

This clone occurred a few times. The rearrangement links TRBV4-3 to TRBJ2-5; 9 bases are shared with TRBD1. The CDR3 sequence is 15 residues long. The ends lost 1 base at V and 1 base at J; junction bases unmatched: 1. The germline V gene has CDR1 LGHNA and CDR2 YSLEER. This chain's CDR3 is CASSQGDRVQETQYF. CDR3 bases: TGCGCCAGCAGCCAAGGGGACAGGGTCCAAGAGACCCAGTACTTC.

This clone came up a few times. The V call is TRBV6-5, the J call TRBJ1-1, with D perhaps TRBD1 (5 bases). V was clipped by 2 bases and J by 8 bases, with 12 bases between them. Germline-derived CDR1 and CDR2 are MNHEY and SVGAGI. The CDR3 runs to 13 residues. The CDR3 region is CASSYRDNREAFF. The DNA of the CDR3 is TGTGCCAGCAGTTACCGAGATAACAGGGAAGCTTTCTTT.